Below, 28 T cell receptor beta chains from the same sample are listed, as sequenced in a study of patients and donors after allogeneic stem cell transplantation. MiXCR was run by TCRdb on the RT-PCR reads, yielding one entry per CDR3 protein. The profile shows about 110,000 distinct CDR3 sequences, around 36% of them singletons. Sample: blood, either unsorted or a sorted T cell fraction (not recorded which). The source of these receptors is a human donor who was either an allogeneic HSCT recipient or a stem cell or donor lymphocyte infusion donor (not recorded which). It is not recorded whose cells these are; they may come from a transplant donor.

The chain carries TRBV28 and TRBJ1-4, with D uncertain. Per the germline V gene, CDR1 is MDHEN and CDR2 is SYDVKM. V was trimmed by 6 bases and J by 4 bases, leaving 12 bases between them. The CDR3 runs to 14 residues. CDR3 residues: CASSRMRNNEKLFF. The CDR3 nucleotides are TGTGCCAGCAGCCGCATGAGGAATAATGAAAAACTGTTTTTT.

The rearrangement joins TRBV7-6 to TRBJ2-2; D possibly corresponds to TRBD2 (5 bases). Germline-derived CDR1 and CDR2 are SGHVS and FNYEAQ. This CDR3 has 14 amino acids. Trimming shortened V by 9 bases and J by 0 bases, and 11 bases separated the two germline ends. The CDR3 is CASSGVSNTGELFF. DNA of the CDR3: TGTGCCAGTTCCGGGGTCTCGAACACCGGGGAGCTGTTTTTT. Filled out from reference TRBV7-6 and TRBJ2-2, the complete variable domain reads GAGVSQSPRYKVTKRGQDVALRCDPISGHVSLYWYRQALGQGPEFLTYFNYEAQQDKSGLPNDRFSAERPEGSISTLTIQRTEQRDSAMYRCASSGVSNTGELFFGEGSRLTVL.

This chain joins TRBV3-1 and TRBJ2-1; perhaps D is TRBD1 or TRBD2 (5 bases each). The CDR3 length is 14 residues. From germline, CDR1 is LGHDT and CDR2 YNNKEL (reference sequence). Trimming removed 4 bases at V and 2 bases at J, with 9 bases between. DNA of the CDR3: TGTGCCAGCAGCCTCCGGGACCCCTACAATGAGCAGTTCTTC. Translation: CASSLRDPYNEQFF.

The V and J genes are TRBV5-1 and TRBJ2-5; D is unresolved. The germline CDR1 and CDR2 sequences are SGHRS and YFSETQ. V lost 6 bases to trimming and J lost 2 bases, with 11 bases between them. This CDR3 contains 13 residues. CDR3 coding DNA: TGCGCCAGCATGATCGGCGAACAAGAGACCCAGTACTTC. Its protein is CASMIGEQETQYF.

V usage is TRBV6-1 and J usage is TRBJ2-7, with 11 bases matching TRBD2. The CDR3 runs 16 residues. The germline gives CDR1 MNHNS, CDR2 SASEGT. The V gene end was trimmed by 3 bases and the J gene end by 3 bases; junction bases not matched to a gene: 7. In DNA form, the CDR3 reads TGTGCCAGCAGTGATAAGAGGACTAGCGGGCTCTACGAGCAGTACTTC. Amino acids: CASSDKRTSGLYEQYF.

V gene TRBV12-3 or TRBV12-4 combines with J gene TRBJ1-6; 7 nucleotides line up with TRBD1. Trimming at V came to 3 bases and at J to 0 bases, leaving 5 bases not matched to a gene. The CDR3 has 17 amino acids. The CDR3 loop is CASSLRGPSSYNSPLHF. For the CDR3, the DNA is TGTGCCAGCAGTTTGAGGGGGCCGAGCTCCTATAATTCACCCCTCCACTTT.

This clonotype was recorded a few times. The chain couples TRBV20-1 to TRBJ1-5; tentative D call: TRBD1 (5 bases). V was pared by 3 bases and J by 7 bases, with 22 bases between. The germline CDR1 and CDR2 sequences are DFQATT and SNEGSKA (reference sequence). The CDR3 has 16 amino acids. The CDR3 loop reads CSARATRGGVRQPQHF. DNA of the CDR3: TGCAGTGCTAGGGCCACCCGCGGGGGGGTGAGACAGCCCCAGCATTTT.

In its sample, this clonotype was seen a few times. The chain employs TRBV18 and TRBJ1-1; D possibly corresponds to TRBD1 (6 bases). Trimming cost V 5 bases and J 1 base, with 20 bases left between them. The CDR3 has 17 residues. The germline V gene has CDR1 KGHSH and CDR2 LQKENI. CDR3: CASSTLGHPAGNTEAFF. CDR3 nucleotides: TGTGCCAGCTCAACCTTGGGACATCCGGCGGGGAACACTGAAGCTTTCTTT.

This clonotype came up many times. This chain connects TRBV7-9 to TRBJ2-3; 7 bases agree with TRBD2. Germline CDR1 SEHNR, CDR2 FQNEAQ (reference sequence). The trim removed 5 bases at V and 4 bases at J, leaving 12 bases unmatched. The CDR3 runs to 16 residues. The CDR3 DNA is TGTGCCAGCAGCGCCTCCGGCGCGGGAGATTCAGATACGCAGTATTTT. Its protein product is CASSASGAGDSDTQYF. Combining the CDR3 with reference TRBV7-9 and TRBJ2-3 gives the whole variable domain DTGVSQNPRHKITKRGQNVTFRCDPISEHNRLYWYRQTLGQGPEFLTYFQNEAQLEKSRLLSDRFSAERPKGSFSTLEIQRTEQGDSAMYLCASSASGAGDSDTQYFGPGTRLTVL.

The chain employs TRBV6-2 or TRBV6-3 and TRBJ1-1; a possible D gene is TRBD1 (5 bases). CDR1 is MNHEY, CDR2 SVGEGT, per germline. Trimming cost V 0 bases and J 1 base, with 6 bases left between them. The CDR3 covers 14 residues. The CDR3 reads CASSYSDRNTEAFF. CDR3 coding DNA: TGTGCCAGCAGTTACTCCGACAGGAACACTGAAGCTTTCTTT.

The CDR3 sequence: CASSYDMAGQGRGQPQHF. The CDR3 coding sequence is TGTGCCAGCAGTTACGACATGGCGGGACAGGGGAGAGGACAGCCCCAGCATTTT. The chain uses TRBV6-2 or TRBV6-3 and TRBJ1-5, with TRBD1 identical over 10 bases. After removal of 2 bases from V and 7 bases from J, the junction contained 14 bases not matched to a gene. The germline gives CDR1 MNHEY, CDR2 SVGEGT. CDR3 size: 18 residues.

The sample holds one count of this clonotype. V is TRBV10-1 and J is TRBJ2-3, with D tentatively TRBD1 (6 bases). Trimming removed 4 bases from V and 2 bases from J, with 7 bases in between. The length of the CDR3 is 13 residues. Germline V gives CDR1 WNHNN, CDR2 SYGVQD (reference sequence). The CDR3 loop is CASSGTATDTQYF. CDR3 sequence (DNA): TGCGCCAGCAGTGGGACAGCCACAGATACGCAGTATTTT.

In this sample, this clonotype turned up a few times. The rearrangement joins TRBV10-3 to TRBJ1-2; TRBD1 matches 7 bases. Germline assignment: CDR1 ENHRY and CDR2 SYGVKD. The CDR3 spans 15 residues. Trimming at V came to 7 bases and at J to 4 bases, leaving 12 bases not matched to a gene. Here the CDR3 reads CAITPRTGRPYGYTF. The CDR3, as DNA: TGTGCCATCACTCCTCGGACAGGTCGACCCTATGGCTACACCTTC.

This clonotype was seen more than once but under ten times. The rearrangement uses TRBV7-2 and TRBJ1-5; unclear D gene. Germline CDR1 is SGHTA and CDR2 is FQGNSA. The CDR3 is made up of 14 amino acids. Trimming left V 3 bases short and J 2 bases short, with 8 bases between. The CDR3 region has the DNA TGTGCCAGCAGCTTGGTCTTAGGCAATCAGCCCCAGCATTTT. Encoded protein: CASSLVLGNQPQHF.

V is TRBV6-1 and J is TRBJ1-5, with D unclear. The germline CDR1 and CDR2 sequences are MNHNS and SASEGT. Trimming cost V 8 bases and J 3 bases, with 14 bases left between them. The length of the CDR3 is 14 residues. The CDR3 reads CASSPRALNQPQHF. Written as DNA, the CDR3 is TGTGCCAGCTCCCCTAGGGCACTCAATCAGCCCCAGCATTTT.

The table lists this clonotype with a few counts. DNA for the CDR3: TGTGCCAGCAGCTTAGCTTCTATTTCACCCCTCCACTTT. Amino acid sequence: CASSLASISPLHF. This chain links TRBV7-2 with TRBJ1-6; D ambiguous. Trimming removed 0 bases at V and 9 bases at J, with 6 bases between. The CDR3 has 13 amino acids. Germline V gene sequence: CDR1 SGHTA, CDR2 FQGNSA.

This clonotype was counted only a few times. V gene TRBV18 combines with J gene TRBJ2-5; 13 bases match TRBD2. The germline V gene has CDR1 KGHSH and CDR2 LQKENI. The CDR3 extends over 16 amino acids. V was clipped by 3 bases and J by 5 bases; unmatched bases: 6. The DNA for the CDR3 is TGTGCCAGCTCACCCCAGAGACTAGCGGGAGGTGAGACCCAGTACTTC. Protein: CASSPQRLAGGETQYF.

The sample holds a few counts of this clonotype. The V and J genes are TRBV2 and TRBJ2-7, with 14 bases matching TRBD2. The CDR3 is 16 residues long. With 6 bases clipped from V and 5 bases from J, the junction kept 9 bases outside the gene matches. Germline values: CDR1 SNHLY, CDR2 FYNNEI. CDR3 coding DNA: TGTGCCAGCAGAGGGGGGACTAGCGGGAGTTCTAACGAGCAGTACTTC. Translating gives CASRGGTSGSSNEQYF.

Only one count was recorded for this clonotype. The J gene is TRBJ2-2, the V gene TRBV6-5, with 7 bases lining up with TRBD2. After removal of 6 bases from V and 5 bases from J, the junction contained 3 bases not matched to a gene. The CDR3 sequence is 13 residues long. From germline, CDR1 is MNHEY and CDR2 SVGAGI. The CDR3 is CASRLGGTGELFF. CDR3 sequence (DNA): TGTGCCAGCAGACTCGGGGGGACCGGGGAGCTGTTTTTT.

This clonotype was seen only once. V gene TRBV20-1 combines with J gene TRBJ2-7, with TRBD1 matching 8 bases. Unmatched junction bases numbered 5, after V lost 0 bases and J lost 4 bases. Per the germline V gene, CDR1 is DFQATT and CDR2 is SNEGSKA (reference sequence). The CDR3 loop spans 14 amino acids. The CDR3 DNA reads TGCAGTGCTAGAGACCGGACAGGGCTTTACGAGCAGTACTTC. Translating gives CSARDRTGLYEQYF.

This clonotype was counted only a few times. This chain uses TRBV7-8 with TRBJ2-2; D unresolved. The CDR3 is 13 amino acids. The germline CDR1 and CDR2 sequences are SGHVS and FQNEAQ. Trimming left V 5 bases short and J 7 bases short, with 11 bases between. CDR3 in DNA: TGTGCCAGCAGCCTCCTAGGAAGCGGGGAGCTGTTTTTT. Its protein product is CASSLLGSGELFF.

The chain has TRBV28 and TRBJ1-2; tentative D call: TRBD1 (5 bases). The CDR3 loop spans 13 amino acids. Germline CDR1 is MDHEN and CDR2 is SYDVKM. V was pared by 10 bases and J by 3 bases, with 15 bases between. CDR3 sequence (DNA): TGTGCCAATTCAGACAGCAACCACTATGGCTACACCTTC. It encodes CANSDSNHYGYTF.

This sequence joins TRBV10-3 and TRBJ1-1, with D perhaps matching TRBD1 (5 bases). There are 13 residues in the CDR3. V was shortened by 2 bases and J by 4 bases, with 8 bases between the two germline ends. Germline CDR1 ENHRY, CDR2 SYGVKD. CDR3 sequence reads: CAISEQGATEAFF. The CDR3 coding sequence is TGTGCCATCAGTGAGCAGGGCGCCACTGAAGCTTTCTTT.

V usage is TRBV15 and J usage is TRBJ1-1; 9 bases are a match to TRBD1. V shed 5 bases and J 7 bases; nucleotides not matched to a gene: 8. Germline V lookup: CDR1 LNHNV, CDR2 YYDKDF (reference sequence). The CDR3 covers 14 residues. The CDR3 spells CATSGPGQGYEAFF. The CDR3 DNA is TGTGCCACCAGCGGCCCGGGACAGGGTTATGAAGCTTTCTTT.

There are a few counts of this clonotype. The chain employs TRBV7-9 and TRBJ1-1, with a tentative D call TRBD1 (6 bases). CDR1 is SEHNR and CDR2 is FQNEAQ in the germline V gene (reference sequence). The V gene lost 9 bases and the J gene lost 1 base, with 9 bases spanning the gap. This CDR3 has 12 amino acids. CDR3 sequence reads: CASTTGNTEAFF. CDR3 in DNA: TGTGCCAGTACGACAGGGAACACTGAAGCTTTCTTT.

The CDR3 DNA is TGTGCCAGCAGTCGGGACATTCGATTCTTC. This encodes CASSRDIRFF. The rearrangement links TRBV12-3 or TRBV12-4 to TRBJ2-1; tentatively, D is TRBD1 (6 bases). Trimming took 5 bases from V and 16 from J, leaving 12 bases between them. The CDR3 has 10 amino acids.

This clonotype was seen ten or more times. The V gene is TRBV6-5, the J gene TRBJ1-2, with D unclear. CDR1 and CDR2 from the germline V gene are MNHEY and SVGAGI. Trimming pared 2 bases from V and 5 bases from J, leaving 15 bases between. The CDR3 consists of 15 residues. The CDR3 nucleotides read TGTGCCAGCAGTTACCGGATGGACCGTATTTATGGCTACACCTTC. It codes for CASSYRMDRIYGYTF.

This chain uses TRBV27 with TRBJ2-5; 10 nucleotides agree with TRBD2. In germline, CDR1 is MNHEY, CDR2 SMNVEV (reference sequence). This CDR3 contains 14 residues. V gave up 4 bases and J gave up 14 bases; unmatched junction bases: 13. Here the CDR3 reads CASSSKREGRLSYF. The CDR3, as DNA: TGTGCCAGCAGTTCAAAGCGGGAGGGCCGATTGTCCTACTTC.